This T cell receptor beta chain was sequenced in a study of HIV-infected patients and healthy controls. Each CDR3 protein gets one entry after TCRdb re-called the 5' RACE reads with MiXCR. The repertoire holds about 63,000 distinct CDR3 sequences, approximately 15% seen once, with 5.5% to 7% in the top ten. Points on this clonotype: The junction differs from germline at one of its ends, possibly a read error.

The CDR3 is 11 amino acids. The germline CDR1 and CDR2 sequences are SGHTA and FQGNSA. This chain links TRBV7-2 with TRBJ2-3; D is undetermined. The TCR comes from a human donor in good health. Source material: CD4+ T cells from blood. CDR3: CASSLVGGPDF. In DNA, the CDR3 is TGTGCCAGCAGCTTAGTAGGTGGTCCGGATTTT. Looking up the rest from reference TRBV7-2 and TRBJ2-3 gives the full variable domain: GAGVSQSPSNKVTEKGKDVELRCDPISGHTALYWYRQSLGQGLEFLIYFQGNSAPDKSGLPSDRFSAERTGGSVSTLTIQRTQQEDSAVYLCASSLVGGPDFGPGTRLTVL.